These 2 T cell receptor beta chains originate from one sample sequenced in a study of blood T cell repertoires in COVID-19 (TCRdb year 2020). To prepare the library, the immunoSEQ multiplex PCR assay was applied. The source is immuneACCESS, and TCRdb retained only in-frame sequences with V and J called. Part of the clones is not carried over; for the studies checked, unresolved V genes explain less than half of this, and the remainder is unexplained. The sample table holds about 370,000 clones, of which 80% to 90% were seen once. The ten largest clones represent about 3% of the sample. Source material: peripheral blood. These receptor sequences come from a woman under 40 with COVID-19, enrolled during active disease.

The chain combines TRBV11-3 with TRBJ2-5, with 7 bases matching TRBD2. Germline V CDR1 and CDR2: SGHNT, YENEEA. The CDR3 has 16 amino acids. With V trimmed by 3 bases and J by 1 base, 8 bases remained unmatched. The CDR3 region has the DNA TGTGCCAGCAGCTTGTCCCGCGGGAGTTTCCAAGAGACCCAGTACTTC. It specifies CASSLSRGSFQETQYF. The variable domain in full, completed from reference TRBV11-3 and TRBJ2-5, reads EAGVVQSPRYKIIEKKQPVAFWCNPISGHNTLYWYLQNLGQGPELLIRYENEEAVDDSQLPKDRFSAERLKGVDSTLKIQPAELGDSAVYLCASSLSRGSFQETQYFGPGTRLLVL.

This CDR3 reads CASSPTLTGTGTDTQYF. DNA for the CDR3: TGTGCCAGCTCGCCAACACTAACCGGGACAGGGACAGATACGCAGTATTTT. The chain has TRBV18 and TRBJ2-3, with 9 nucleotides matching TRBD1. V lost 6 bases to trimming and J lost 3 bases; unmatched junction nucleotides: 13. Germline V gives CDR1 KGHSH, CDR2 LQKENI. The CDR3 spans 17 residues.